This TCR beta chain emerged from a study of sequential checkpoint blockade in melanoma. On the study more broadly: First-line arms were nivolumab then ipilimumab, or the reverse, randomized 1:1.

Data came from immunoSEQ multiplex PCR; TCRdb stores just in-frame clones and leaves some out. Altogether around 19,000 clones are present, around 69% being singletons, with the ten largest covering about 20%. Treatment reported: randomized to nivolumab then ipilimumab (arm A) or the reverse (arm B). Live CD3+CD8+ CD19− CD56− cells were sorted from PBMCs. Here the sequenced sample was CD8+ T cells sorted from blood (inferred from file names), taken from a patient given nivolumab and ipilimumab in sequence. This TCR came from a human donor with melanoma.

As DNA, the CDR3 is TGCGCCAGCAGCCAATTGTCTGTAGGGGAGCTGTTTTTT. This encodes CASSQLSVGELFF. The chain joins TRBV4-3 to TRBJ2-2; D is ambiguous. Germline V gives CDR1 LGHNA, CDR2 YSLEER. The CDR3 has 13 residues. V was clipped by 2 bases and J by 8 bases, with 9 bases between them.